These T cell receptor beta chains were read from a single sample in a study of blood T cell repertoires in COVID-19. TCRdb's copy holds only in-frame clones and misses some; the assay was immunoSEQ multiplex PCR. The sample includes about 190,000 clones, 84% of them seen just once. The sequenced material came from peripheral blood. The receptors here all came from a woman aged 70-85 years with active or convalescent COVID-19. Each CDR3 is given with its conserved first and last residue. The D gene is left open where the match is weak. Clone size is stated in some rows and not others, as once, few, many or a class when expanded.

TRBD1 TRBJ2-1 TRBV7-9 - CASSLGQTYNEQFF TGTGCCAGCAGCTTGGGACAGACCTACAATGAGCAGTTCTTC
- TRBJ2-4 TRBV14 - CASSQDPTRLLAKNIQYF TGTGCCAGCAGCCAAGATCCGACTAGACTACTAGCCAAAAACATTCAGTACTTC
- TRBJ1-5 TRBV10-3 - CAIQGAGQPQHF TGTGCCATCCAAGGGGCCGGTCAGCCCCAGCATTTT
TRBD1 TRBJ2-1 TRBV19 - CASSGTGVGEQFF TGTGCCAGTAGTGGGACAGGGGTGGGTGAGCAGTTCTTC
- TRBJ1-2 TRBV28 - CASSFGGGYTF TGTGCCAGCAGTTTCGGTGGTGGCTACACCTTC
- TRBJ2-1 TRBV7-2 - CASSLWAATNEQFF TGTGCCAGCAGCTTATGGGCTGCCACGAATGAGCAGTTCTTC
- TRBJ2-5 TRBV5-4 - CASSLNGRVRQETQYF TGTGCCAGCAGCTTGAATGGGAGAGTTCGCCAAGAGACCCAGTACTTC
TRBD2 TRBJ2-7 TRBV5-1 few CASSLPGLGSYEQYF TGCGCCAGCAGCTTACCGGGACTAGGATCCTACGAGCAGTACTTC
- TRBJ2-3 TRBV10-3 few CAIRSGTGDTQYF TGTGCCATCAGGTCTGGTACAGGAGATACGCAGTATTTT
- TRBJ1-2 TRBV7-6 - CASSPQAFYGYTF TGTGCCAGCAGCCCACAGGCCTTCTATGGCTACACCTTC
- TRBJ2-1 TRBV9 - CASSVEPAYNEQFF TGTGCCAGCAGCGTAGAGCCTGCGTACAATGAGCAGTTCTTC
TRBD2 TRBJ2-4 TRBV4-1 - CASSSGGSERDIQYF TGCGCCAGCAGTTCCGGCGGGAGTGAGAGGGACATTCAGTACTTC
TRBD2 TRBJ2-3 TRBV2 - CASEGSGRAYPDTQYF TGTGCCAGCGAGGGTAGCGGGAGGGCCTACCCAGATACGCAGTATTTT
- TRBJ2-7 TRBV5-3 - CARSFSTGSSYEQYF TGTGCCAGAAGCTTTTCAACAGGGAGCTCCTACGAGCAGTACTTC
TRBD1 TRBJ1-3 TRBV30 many CAWRGSPGTGFDTIYF TGTGCCTGGAGGGGGAGTCCCGGGACAGGGTTCGACACCATATATTTT
- TRBJ2-2 TRBV7-9 medium-sized CASSNPVRTSNTGELFF TGTGCCAGCAGCAACCCGGTCCGGACATCGAACACCGGGGAGCTGTTTTTT
- TRBJ2-3 TRBV19 - CASSMPGGPSTDTQYF TGTGCCAGTAGTATGCCTGGCGGCCCAAGCACAGATACGCAGTATTTT
- TRBJ1-2 TRBV13 - CASYRGGVANYGYTF TGTGCCAGCTATCGAGGAGGGGTAGCTAACTATGGCTACACCTTC
TRBD1 TRBJ2-7 TRBV28 - CASSPGEGAENEQYF TGTGCCAGCAGTCCGGGTGAGGGGGCGGAGAACGAGCAGTACTTC
- TRBJ2-3 TRBV5-1 - CASSSGSTDTQYF TGCGCCAGCAGCTCGGGAAGCACAGATACGCAGTATTTT
TRBD1 TRBJ1-1 TRBV28 - CASSRNQGGAFF TGTGCCAGCAGTCGGAATCAGGGGGGAGCTTTCTTT
TRBD1 TRBJ1-4 TRBV20-1 once CSASNGETGGEKLFF TGCAGTGCTAGTAATGGAGAGACAGGGGGAGAAAAACTGTTTTTT
- TRBJ1-5 TRBV6-1 - CASSEDTGGGQPQHF TGTGCCAGCAGTGAAGACACTGGCGGTGGTCAGCCCCAGCATTTT
- TRBJ1-1 TRBV19 once CASSIGGALNTEAFF TGTGCCAGTAGTATAGGAGGCGCTCTAAACACTGAAGCTTTCTTT
TRBD2 TRBJ2-1 TRBV5-4 few CASSFREGIYNEQFF TGTGCCAGCAGCTTCCGGGAGGGGATTTACAATGAGCAGTTCTTC
TRBD2 TRBJ2-5 TRBV29-1 - CSTDPTSGGQETQYF TGCAGCACTGACCCCACTAGCGGGGGGCAAGAGACCCAGTACTTC
TRBD2 TRBJ2-2 TRBV2 - CASNGRRTGELFF TGTGCCAGTAACGGGAGGCGCACCGGGGAGCTGTTTTTT
TRBD2 TRBJ2-1 TRBV15 - CATSGLAANEQFF TGTGCCACCAGCGGACTAGCGGCCAATGAGCAGTTCTTC
TRBD1 TRBJ1-4 TRBV18 few CASSETGTNEKLFF TGTGCCAGCTCAGAGACAGGGACTAATGAAAAACTGTTTTTT
TRBD1 TRBJ2-2 TRBV27 - CASSTGATGELFF TGTGCCAGCAGTACAGGGGCCACCGGGGAGCTGTTTTTT
- TRBJ2-3 TRBV11-1 - CASSLDAGYMAQYF TGTGCCAGCAGCTTAGATGCAGGTTATATGGCGCAGTATTTT
TRBD1 TRBJ1-3 TRBV4-2 - CASSQTGTGLVRETIYF TGTGCCAGCAGCCAAACCGGGACAGGGTTGGTGAGGGAGACCATATATTTT
TRBD2 TRBJ2-3 TRBV2 - CASSLTSGRPPACTQYF TGTGCCAGCAGCCTGACTAGCGGGAGGCCCCCGGCGTGTACGCAGTATTTT
- TRBJ2-1 TRBV14 - CASSQDVGGRDEQFF TGTGCCAGCAGCCAAGACGTGGGAGGTAGGGATGAGCAGTTCTTC
TRBD1 TRBJ1-2 TRBV5-1 - CASSRGTGGSDNYGYTF TGCGCCAGCAGCCGCGGGACAGGAGGGTCTGATAACTATGGCTACACCTTC